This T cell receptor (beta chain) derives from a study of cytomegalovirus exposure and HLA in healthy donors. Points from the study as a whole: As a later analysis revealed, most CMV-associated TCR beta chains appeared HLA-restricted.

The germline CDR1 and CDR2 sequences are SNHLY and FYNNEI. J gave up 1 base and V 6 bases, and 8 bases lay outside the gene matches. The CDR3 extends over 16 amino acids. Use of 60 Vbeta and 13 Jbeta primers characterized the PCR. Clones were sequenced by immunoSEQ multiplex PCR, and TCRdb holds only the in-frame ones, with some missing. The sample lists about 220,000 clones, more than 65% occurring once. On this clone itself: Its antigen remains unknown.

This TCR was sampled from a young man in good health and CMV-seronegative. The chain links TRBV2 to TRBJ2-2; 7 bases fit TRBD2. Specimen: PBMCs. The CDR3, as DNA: TGTGCCAGCAGACGGAGTGCGGGAGTGAACACCGGGGAGCTGTTTTTT. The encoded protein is CASRRSAGVNTGELFF.